Shown below are 11 T cell receptor beta chains from a single sample sequenced in a study of blood T cell repertoires in COVID-19. TCRdb's copy holds only in-frame clones and misses some; the assay was immunoSEQ multiplex PCR. Of 200,000 to 250,000 clones in the sample, 70% to 85% are singletons; the top ten hold approximately 3.6%. Material for sequencing was PBMCs or T cells enriched from blood (not recorded which). The receptor set was obtained from a woman aged 60-70 years who had recovered from COVID-19.

The chain combines TRBV19 with TRBJ1-6, with D possibly TRBD1 on 6 matching bases. CDR1 is LNHDA and CDR2 is SQIVND in the germline V gene (reference sequence). The CDR3 has 16 amino acids. The germline V and J ends were trimmed by 3 bases and 3 bases, with 12 bases remaining between them. CDR3 DNA: TGTGCCAGTAGTATCCGGACAGCGAACTATAATTCACCCCTCCACTTT. It yields the protein CASSIRTANYNSPLHF.

CDR3 DNA sequence: TGTGCCAGCAGCAAAGAGAGAACAGGGCAGAGCTCCTATAATTCACCCCTCCACTTT. Amino acids: CASSKERTGQSSYNSPLHF. The chain couples TRBV21-1 to TRBJ1-6; TRBD1 is taken as the D call from the table, unchecked against the DNA. TRBV21-1 constitutes a pseudogene. The CDR3 contains 19 residues.

The rearrangement uses TRBV10-1 and TRBJ2-7; D is unclear. Germline values: CDR1 WNHNN, CDR2 SYGVQD (reference sequence). There are 13 residues in the CDR3. Trimming pared 2 bases from V and 3 bases from J, leaving 8 bases between. In DNA, the CDR3 is TGCGCCAGCAGTGAGAATCAGATCTACGAGCAGTACTTC. Protein product: CASSENQIYEQYF.

This clone was picked up one time. The rearrangement links TRBV27 to TRBJ1-6; the match to TRBD1 covers 7 bases. J was trimmed by 10 bases and V by 5 bases; bases with no gene match: 8. The CDR3 loop spans 14 amino acids. Germline CDR1 is MNHEY and CDR2 is SMNVEV (reference sequence). CDR3 sequence reads: CASSPDRVWSPLHF. CDR3 in DNA: TGTGCCAGCAGTCCCGACAGGGTGTGGTCACCCCTCCACTTT.

This chain joins TRBV2 and TRBJ1-4; D is perhaps TRBD1 (5 bases). Deletions cut 9 bases from V and 3 bases from J, with 11 bases between. This CDR3 region has 13 residues. Germline assignment: CDR1 SNHLY and CDR2 FYNNEI. In DNA form, the CDR3 reads TGTGCCAGTACCGTAGGGGCTAATGAAAAACTGTTTTTT. Protein product: CASTVGANEKLFF. Full variable domain (outside the CDR3, taken from reference TRBV2 and TRBJ1-4): EPEVTQTPSHQVTQMGQEVILRCVPISNHLYFYWYRQILGQKVEFLVSFYNNEISEKSEIFDDQFSVERPDGSNFTLKIRSTKLEDSAMYFCASTVGANEKLFFGSGTQLSVL.

In its sample, this clone was seen once. V and J are TRBV5-1 and TRBJ2-6, with 7 bases identical to TRBD1. The length of the CDR3 is 18 residues. CDR1 and CDR2 from the germline V gene are SGHRS and YFSETQ. J lost 0 bases, V lost 4 bases, and 10 bases had no gene match. CDR3 DNA: TGCGCCAGCAGCACCTCCGGGACAGTTCGCTCTGGGGCCAACGTCCTGACTTTC. Its protein is CASSTSGTVRSGANVLTF.

The chain employs TRBV7-8 and TRBJ2-3; 11 bases line up with TRBD2. CDR3 length: 19 residues. Germline lookup yields CDR1 SGHVS and CDR2 FQNEAQ. Trimming at V came to 5 bases and at J to 2 bases, leaving 15 bases not matched to a gene. Written as DNA, the CDR3 is TGTGCCAGCAGCGGGGGCGTTTCTAGCGGGAGGCCCCTCACAGATACGCAGTATTTT. Its protein product is CASSGGVSSGRPLTDTQYF.

The chain is built from TRBV7-2 and TRBJ2-7, with 7 nucleotides matching TRBD1. With 2 bases clipped from V and 1 base from J, the junction kept 5 bases outside the gene matches. There are 15 residues in the CDR3. In germline, CDR1 is SGHTA, CDR2 FQGNSA. The CDR3 loop reads CASSLRQGESYEQYF. The CDR3 DNA sequence: TGTGCCAGCAGCTTAAGACAGGGAGAATCCTACGAGCAGTACTTC.

The gene calls are TRBV11-2 and TRBJ2-3, with TRBD1 as a possible D gene (7 bases). V was trimmed by 6 bases and J by 0 bases, leaving 13 bases between them. The germline V gene encodes CDR1 SGHAT and CDR2 FQNNGV. The CDR3 extends over 15 amino acids. Written as DNA, the CDR3 is TGTGCCAGCAGTCGTCAGGGGGGTAGCACAGATACGCAGTATTTT. The encoded protein is CASSRQGGSTDTQYF.

The chain employs TRBV4-1 and TRBJ2-1; 10 nucleotides match TRBD2. Germline loops: CDR1 MGHRA, CDR2 YSYEKL. The CDR3 sequence is 15 residues long. The trim removed 3 bases at V and 6 bases at J, leaving 5 bases unmatched. The CDR3 DNA follows: TGCGCCAGCAGCCACCTAGCGGGAGCTTTCAATGAGCAGTTCTTC. It specifies CASSHLAGAFNEQFF.

J is TRBJ2-7 and V is TRBV10-3; 9 nucleotides agree with TRBD1. The CDR3 consists of 16 residues. Trimming at V came to 4 bases and at J to 4 bases, leaving 11 bases not matched to a gene. Germline values: CDR1 ENHRY, CDR2 SYGVKD. This CDR3 is CAISGPDGTGMYEQYF. The CDR3 DNA is TGTGCCATCAGTGGCCCCGACGGGACAGGGATGTACGAGCAGTACTTC.